This is a list of T cell receptor beta chains from one sample in a study of response to subunit inactivated influenza vaccine. TCRdb ran MiXCR on the RT-PCR reads and lists one entry per CDR3 protein. The table shows about 540,000 distinct CDR3 sequences, with 20% to 25% occurring only once. These data were also filed under a second study, of T cells expressing NK-cell markers.

The material sequenced was CD4+ T cells sorted from PBMCs, taken about 13 days after vaccination. Source of these receptors: a man between 50 and 59 years old who received an inactivated influenza vaccine. CDR3s include the opening cysteine and the closing phenylalanine or tryptophan. The D gene is left open where the match is weak. Size tells how often a clone was seen (once, few, many) or the class of an expanded clone, and some rows leave it out.

clone size,V gene,J gene,D gene,CDR3 protein,CDR3 DNA
few,TRBV5-1,TRBJ2-1,.,CASSLRTSGSYNEQFF,TGCGCCAGCAGCCTAAGGACAAGTGGCTCCTACAATGAGCAGTTCTTC
.,TRBV7-2,TRBJ1-2,.,CASSPELSNYGYTF,TGTGCCAGCAGCCCGGAACTGTCAAACTATGGCTACACCTTC
few,TRBV14,TRBJ1-1,.,CASRGIAQAFF,TGTGCCAGCAGAGGAATCGCCCAAGCTTTCTTT
.,TRBV12-3/TRBV12-4,TRBJ2-1,.,CASSFWGVSYNEQFF,TGTGCCAGCAGTTTTTGGGGTGTGTCCTACAATGAGCAGTTCTTC
few,TRBV29-1,TRBJ2-3,.,CSVEPGPTDTQYF,TGCAGCGTTGAACCAGGGCCCACAGATACGCAGTATTTT
few,TRBV21-1,TRBJ2-3,.,CASSRIKGTDTQYF,TGTGCCAGCTCCAGGATCAAAGGGACAGATACGCAGTATTTT
.,TRBV20-1,TRBJ2-1,.,CSAQKDEQFF,TGCAGTGCTCAGAAGGATGAGCAGTTCTTC
.,TRBV3-1,TRBJ2-7,TRBD2,CASSQRTRATYEQYF,TGTGCCAGCAGCCAAAGGACTAGGGCTACCTACGAGCAGTACTTC
.,TRBV28,TRBJ2-2,.,CASTVGTGSVIKVAGELFF,TGTGCCAGCACTGTGGGTACAGGGTCGGTGATAAAGGTTGCCGGGGAGCTGTTTTTT
.,TRBV7-3,TRBJ2-1,TRBD2,CASSLGLAGPHEQFF,TGTGCCAGCAGTCTAGGACTAGCGGGACCCCATGAGCAGTTCTTC
few,TRBV12-3/TRBV12-4,TRBJ2-7,.,CASSFTPGTVYEQYF,TGTGCCAGCAGTTTTACCCCCGGGACCGTCTACGAGCAGTACTTC
few,TRBV9,TRBJ1-1,.,CASSVGGGGTEAFF,TGTGCCAGCAGCGTCGGGGGGGGAGGCACTGAAGCTTTCTTT
.,TRBV29-1,TRBJ2-1,.,CSVFLAIRSYNEQFF,TGCAGCGTTTTCCTAGCCATCAGGTCCTACAATGAGCAGTTCTTC
many,TRBV18,TRBJ2-3,.,CASSLTVADTQYF,TGTGCCAGCTCACTAACCGTCGCAGATACGCAGTATTTT
.,TRBV7-9,TRBJ2-3,TRBD1,CASSSQGTGGNTQYF,TGTGCCAGCAGCTCCCAAGGGACAGGGGGAAATACGCAGTATTTT
.,TRBV5-6,TRBJ2-5,TRBD2,CASSKRGSGAETQYF,TGTGCCAGCAGCAAAAGGGGTAGCGGGGCGGAGACCCAGTACTTC
few,TRBV20-1,TRBJ1-6,.,CSARDRSSYNSPLHF,TGCAGTGCTAGAGATCGGAGCTCCTATAATTCACCCCTCCACTTT
few,TRBV20-1,TRBJ1-1,.,CSARDSGGNTEAFF,TGCAGTGCTAGAGATTCAGGAGGGAACACTGAAGCTTTCTTT
many,TRBV20-1,TRBJ2-1,.,CSARTGQHEQFF,TGCAGTGCTAGGACCGGACAGCATGAGCAGTTCTTC
.,TRBV30,TRBJ2-1,TRBD2,CAWSRLAGGPSYNEQFF,TGTGCCTGGAGTCGACTAGCGGGAGGGCCCTCCTATAATGAGCAGTTCTTC
.,TRBV20-1,TRBJ1-6,.,CSARDARGNSPLHF,TGCAGTGCTAGAGATGCCAGGGGTAATTCACCCCTCCACTTT
many,TRBV12-3/TRBV12-4,TRBJ2-7,.,CASSLEYEQYF,TGTGCCAGCAGTTTAGAGTACGAGCAGTACTTC
many,TRBV5-1,TRBJ2-7,TRBD2,CASSFLPSGYEQYF,TGCGCCAGCAGCTTTCTTCCTAGCGGCTACGAGCAGTACTTC
few,TRBV5-1,TRBJ2-5,.,CASMGGFQETQYF,TGCGCCAGCATGGGCGGGTTCCAAGAGACCCAGTACTTC
few,TRBV20-1,TRBJ2-3,.,CSAPTATDTQYF,TGCAGTGCCCCTACGGCCACAGATACGCAGTATTTT
.,TRBV23-1,TRBJ2-5,TRBD2,CASSHLPRLAVLKTQYF,TGCGCCAGCAGTCACCTCCCTCGACTAGCGGTTCTAAAGACCCAGTACTTC
few,TRBV4-3,TRBJ1-4,TRBD1,CASSQGTGEFEKLFF,TGCGCCAGCAGCCAAGGGACAGGGGAATTTGAAAAACTGTTTTTT
few,TRBV3-1,TRBJ2-1,.,CASSHLLRGGPYNEQFF,TGTGCCAGCAGCCATCTGTTGAGGGGGGGCCCCTACAATGAGCAGTTCTTC
.,TRBV27,TRBJ2-7,TRBD1,CASSLKQGVSEQYF,TGTGCCAGCAGTTTAAAACAGGGGGTAAGCGAGCAGTACTTC
.,TRBV6-2/TRBV6-3,TRBJ2-3,TRBD2,CASSYPSGRASDTQYF,TGTGCCAGCAGTTATCCTAGCGGGAGGGCATCCGATACGCAGTATTTT
few,TRBV10-3,TRBJ2-3,.,CATRDSGLADTQYF,TGTGCCACCAGAGATAGCGGCCTCGCAGATACGCAGTATTTT
.,TRBV7-2,TRBJ1-2,.,CASSLTRDPYGYTF,TGTGCCAGCAGCTTAACGAGGGATCCCTATGGCTACACCTTC
.,TRBV4-2,TRBJ2-3,.,CASSQGRVLTDTQYF,TGTGCCAGCAGCCAGGGGCGGGTGTTAACAGATACGCAGTATTTT
few,TRBV6-2/TRBV6-3,TRBJ2-1,TRBD2,CASSPRTSGMHHNEQFF,TGTGCCAGCAGTCCTCGGACTAGCGGGATGCACCACAATGAGCAGTTCTTC
few,TRBV3-1,TRBJ2-5,.,CASSQDRLLKYF,TGTGCCAGCAGCCAAGATCGGCTTCTAAAGTACTTC
.,TRBV7-2,TRBJ2-7,.,CASSSISSYEQYF,TGTGCCAGCAGCTCTATTTCCTCCTACGAGCAGTACTTC
.,TRBV9,TRBJ2-1,.,CASSDEFGYNEQFF,TGTGCCAGCAGCGACGAGTTCGGGTACAATGAGCAGTTCTTC
.,TRBV6-1,TRBJ1-5,.,CASSISRAQPQHF,TGTGCCAGCAGTATAAGTAGAGCGCAGCCCCAGCATTTT
few,TRBV27,TRBJ1-2,TRBD1,CASSPDRGWVYGYTF,TGTGCCAGCAGCCCGGACAGGGGGTGGGTCTATGGCTACACCTTC
few,TRBV20-1,TRBJ1-5,.,CSARVGGPRQPQHF,TGCAGTGCTAGAGTGGGAGGTCCTCGACAGCCCCAGCATTTT
.,TRBV7-3,TRBJ2-1,.,CASSRGTGYNEQFF,TGTGCCAGCAGCCGGGGAACAGGGTACAATGAGCAGTTCTTC
.,TRBV2,TRBJ2-5,.,CASNSQGDETQYF,TGTGCCAGCAATTCCCAGGGAGACGAGACCCAGTACTTC
.,TRBV29-1,TRBJ1-5,.,CSVRGTGGNQPQHF,TGCAGCGTTAGAGGTACAGGTGGGAATCAGCCCCAGCATTTT
.,TRBV28,TRBJ1-6,.,CASRPGTHNSPLHF,TGTGCCAGCAGGCCCGGGACACATAATTCACCCCTCCACTTT
.,TRBV29-1,TRBJ2-7,.,CSVGGATSFYEQYF,TGCAGCGTGGGGGGAGCTACTAGCTTCTACGAGCAGTACTTC
many,TRBV6-1,TRBJ2-5,.,CASRDSHRDTKETQYF,TGTGCCAGCAGGGATTCTCACCGGGACACTAAAGAGACCCAGTACTTC
few,TRBV4-3,TRBJ2-3,TRBD2,CASSRRPSGRDTDTQYF,TGCGCCAGCAGCCGCCGGCCTAGCGGGAGGGACACAGATACGCAGTATTTT
many,TRBV29-1,TRBJ2-3,TRBD2,CSVEDRPGRPDTQYF,TGCAGCGTTGAAGATCGCCCCGGGAGGCCAGATACGCAGTATTTT
.,TRBV18,TRBJ2-7,TRBD2,CASSLRGVPPYEQYF,TGTGCCAGCTCATTGCGGGGGGTCCCCCCCTACGAGCAGTACTTC
few,TRBV28,TRBJ2-1,TRBD2,CASSQGLAGVLHEQFF,TGTGCCAGCAGTCAGGGACTAGCGGGAGTTCTCCATGAGCAGTTCTTC
few,TRBV5-1,TRBJ2-1,TRBD2,CASISRLAGNNEQFF,TGCGCCAGCATTTCAAGACTAGCGGGTAACAATGAGCAGTTCTTC
.,TRBV20-1,TRBJ2-7,.,CSASATVYSYEQYF,TGCAGTGCTAGTGCCACAGTCTACTCCTACGAGCAGTACTTC
.,TRBV11-2,TRBJ2-7,TRBD1,CASSLEGQVSYEQYF,TGTGCCAGCAGCTTAGAGGGACAGGTCTCCTACGAGCAGTACTTC
few,TRBV28,TRBJ2-1,TRBD1,CASHRRDRGYNEQFF,TGTGCCAGTCACCGCCGGGACAGGGGGTACAATGAGCAGTTCTTC
few,TRBV2,TRBJ1-4,.,CASSERLGAAEKLFF,TGTGCCAGCAGTGAGAGACTGGGAGCGGCTGAAAAACTGTTTTTT
.,TRBV12-3/TRBV12-4,TRBJ1-2,.,CASGGGGGYTF,TGTGCCAGCGGCGGAGGAGGTGGCTACACCTTC
many,TRBV4-2,TRBJ2-1,.,CASSQGSVYGLSYNEQFF,TGTGCCAGCAGCCAAGGGAGCGTTTACGGATTATCCTACAATGAGCAGTTCTTC
few,TRBV15,TRBJ2-7,TRBD1,CATSRGTGANSYEQYF,TGTGCCACCAGCAGAGGGACAGGGGCGAACTCCTACGAGCAGTACTTC